A selection of T cell receptor beta chains follows, all from one sample in a study of Ad26.COV2.S vaccination and SARS-CoV-2 variants. This table comes from immunoSEQ multiplex PCR, and its TCRdb copy is limited to in-frame clones, with some not included. The sample consists of around 420,000 clones, approximately 87% of them appearing once. The input for sequencing was peripheral blood, taken in a trial of Ad26.COV2.S vaccine versus placebo. These receptor sequences come from a person between 18 and 65 years old who received the Ad26.COV2.S COVID-19 vaccine or a placebo. Each CDR3 is given without its conserved first and last residue. The order of the fields is clone size, CDR3 length, J gene, V gene, CDR3 protein. Some rows have no size entry. The others give once, few or many, or a class for an expanded clone.

-,13,TRBJ2-3,TRBV28,ATYAIWGRSDTQY
-,11,TRBJ1-6,TRBV7-6,ASSLGGNSPLH
-,13,TRBJ2-7,TRBV9,ASSPSLTVIYEQY
-,13,TRBJ1-4,TRBV3-1/TRBV3-2,ASSQNPGGNEKLF
-,10,TRBJ1-5,TRBV3-1/TRBV3-2,ASSQVGGPQH
-,11,TRBJ1-1,TRBV7-9,ASSRTQNTEAF
-,12,TRBJ1-5,TRBV21-1,ASRLGASNQPQH
-,15,TRBJ1-1,TRBV5-1,ASRLSVMGAENTEAF
-,13,TRBJ1-1,TRBV28,ASNLYGDRNTEAF
-,13,TRBJ2-1,TRBV5-1,ASRVGQGAQGEQF
-,12,TRBJ1-5,TRBV7-2,ASSSVPKNQPQH
-,12,TRBJ2-1,TRBV25-1,ASSERRGYNEQF
-,13,TRBJ2-3,TRBV4-3,ASSQDKVTTDTQY
-,12,TRBJ2-4,TRBV29-1,SVDSGGAGNIQY
-,9,TRBJ1-5,TRBV20-1,STEKGQPQH
-,11,TRBJ1-1,TRBV11-2,ASSLFYTAEAF
few,16,TRBJ1-2,TRBV2,ASTLREGGALANYGYT
-,11,TRBJ2-7,TRBV15,ATSRDISYEQY
-,14,TRBJ1-2,TRBV13,ASTVSRDRGDYGYT
-,12,TRBJ2-5,TRBV14,ASTETGRQETQY
-,10,TRBJ1-1,TRBV6-5,ASRFMNTEAF
once,12,TRBJ1-1,TRBV10-3,AISEFPRNTEAF
-,14,TRBJ1-5,TRBV15,ATSRDISSGNQPQH
-,11,TRBJ1-1,TRBV7-9,ASSLTVNTEAF
-,11,TRBJ2-1,TRBV24-1,ATSESGGIKQF
-,13,TRBJ2-7,TRBV6-2/TRBV6-3,ASSYNDRASYEQY
once,13,TRBJ1-2,TRBV4-3,ASSQDWTDLYGYT
few,11,TRBJ1-6,TRBV7-3,ASSLGFGSPLH
-,14,TRBJ2-3,TRBV7-2,ASSLRLAGGSDTQY
-,13,TRBJ1-4,TRBV5-6,ASSLPGATNEKLF
-,12,TRBJ2-7,TRBV5-6,ASLAVSKPYEQY
-,11,TRBJ1-2,TRBV6-5,ASSYPPGVGYT
-,13,TRBJ1-5,TRBV5-1,ASSLSGNSNQPQH
-,13,TRBJ1-2,TRBV27,ASSLHGQVVNGYT
few,13,TRBJ2-7,TRBV12-1,ASSLRTGVSYEQY
-,13,TRBJ2-7,TRBV6-1,ASSELAGRAYEQY
-,14,TRBJ1-5,TRBV28,ASSSDQDRYNQPQH
-,16,TRBJ1-2,TRBV5-8,AMTNRRQARRANYGYT
-,11,TRBJ2-1,TRBV11-3,ASSLESFGEQF
-,9,TRBJ2-1,TRBV4-3,ASSQGLAVF
-,12,TRBJ2-7,TRBV27,ASSLSPGGYEQY
-,15,TRBJ2-5,TRBV7-2,ASSLGVGGGAGETQY
-,13,TRBJ2-7,TRBV13,ASSIRQGIPYEQY
-,14,TRBJ1-3,TRBV4-2,ASSQAGDLSGNTIY
-,15,TRBJ2-5,TRBV10-3,AISESLFGRGQETQY
once,13,TRBJ2-7,TRBV7-9,ASSPTGGGFGEQY
-,12,TRBJ1-5,TRBV6-1,ASSESRGHQPQH
-,14,TRBJ1-2,TRBV6-2/TRBV6-3,ASSYSPIAGLYGYT
-,11,TRBJ2-3,TRBV4-1,ASRLSFGDTQY